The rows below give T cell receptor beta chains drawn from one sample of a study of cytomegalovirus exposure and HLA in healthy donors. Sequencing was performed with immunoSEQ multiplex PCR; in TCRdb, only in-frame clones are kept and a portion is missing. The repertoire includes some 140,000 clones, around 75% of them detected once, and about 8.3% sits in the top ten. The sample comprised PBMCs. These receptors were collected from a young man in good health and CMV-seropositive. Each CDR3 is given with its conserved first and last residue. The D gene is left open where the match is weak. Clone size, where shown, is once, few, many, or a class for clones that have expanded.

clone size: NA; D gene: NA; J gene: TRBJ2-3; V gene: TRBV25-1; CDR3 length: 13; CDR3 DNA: TGTGCCAGCAGTCATCCGGGGTTGAATACGCAGTATTTT; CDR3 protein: CASSHPGLNTQYF
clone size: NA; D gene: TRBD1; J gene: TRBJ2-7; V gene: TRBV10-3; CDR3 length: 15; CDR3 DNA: TGTGCCATCAGTGACGAGACAGGGGGGGTCTACGAGCAGTACTTC; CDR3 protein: CAISDETGGVYEQYF
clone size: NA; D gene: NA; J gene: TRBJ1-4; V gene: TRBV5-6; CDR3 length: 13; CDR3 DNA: TGTGCCAGCAGCTCCCGAGTTAATGAAAAACTGTTTTTT; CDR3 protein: CASSSRVNEKLFF
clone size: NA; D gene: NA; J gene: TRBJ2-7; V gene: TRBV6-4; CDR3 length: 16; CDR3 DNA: TGTGCCAGCAGTGACAGAGTATTTCCTAGCTCCTACGAGCAGTACTTC; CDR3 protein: CASSDRVFPSSYEQYF
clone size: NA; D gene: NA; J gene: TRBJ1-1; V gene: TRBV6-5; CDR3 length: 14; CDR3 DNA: TGTGCCAGCAGTTACTCGGAGCTTAACACTGAAGCTTTCTTT; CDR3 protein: CASSYSELNTEAFF
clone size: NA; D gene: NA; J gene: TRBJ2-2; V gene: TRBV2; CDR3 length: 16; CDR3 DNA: TGTGCCAGCAGTCTGGGAGGTTCCATCACCACCGGGGAGCTGTTTTTT; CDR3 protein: CASSLGGSITTGELFF
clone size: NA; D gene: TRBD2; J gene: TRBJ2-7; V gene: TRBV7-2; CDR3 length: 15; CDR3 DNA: TGTGCCAGCAGCTTAGCAGCGGGAGGCCCCTACGAGCAGTACTTC; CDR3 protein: CASSLAAGGPYEQYF
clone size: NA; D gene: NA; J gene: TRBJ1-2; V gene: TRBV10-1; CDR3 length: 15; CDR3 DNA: TGCGCCAGTGTGCACAGTGGGGGGGTGGTCTATGGCTACACCTTC; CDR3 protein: CASVHSGGVVYGYTF
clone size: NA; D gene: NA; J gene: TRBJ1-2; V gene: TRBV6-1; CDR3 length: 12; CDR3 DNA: TGTGCCAGCAGTGGACAGTCGAATGGCTACACCTTC; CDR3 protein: CASSGQSNGYTF
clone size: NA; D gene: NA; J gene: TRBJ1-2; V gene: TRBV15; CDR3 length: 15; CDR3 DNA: TGTGCCACCAGCAGAGATTTATCACAGTCCTATGGCTACACCTTC; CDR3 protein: CATSRDLSQSYGYTF
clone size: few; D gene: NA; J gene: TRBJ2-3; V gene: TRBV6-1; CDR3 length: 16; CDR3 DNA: TGTGCCAGCAGTGAACGCGGAGATGCTAGCACAGATACGCAGTATTTT; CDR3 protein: CASSERGDASTDTQYF
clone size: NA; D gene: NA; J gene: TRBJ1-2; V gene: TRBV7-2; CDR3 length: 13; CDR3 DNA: TGTGCCAGCAGCTTAGGCAGGGACTATGGCTACACCTTC; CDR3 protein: CASSLGRDYGYTF
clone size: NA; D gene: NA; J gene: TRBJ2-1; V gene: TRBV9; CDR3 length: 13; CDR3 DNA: TGTGCCAGCAGTTCAAACCCGGGGAATGAGCAGTTCTTC; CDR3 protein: CASSSNPGNEQFF
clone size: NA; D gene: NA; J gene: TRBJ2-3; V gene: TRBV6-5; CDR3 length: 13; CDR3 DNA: TGTGCCAGCAGTTTCAACCCCCGGGACTCGCCATATTTT; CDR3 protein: CASSFNPRDSPYF
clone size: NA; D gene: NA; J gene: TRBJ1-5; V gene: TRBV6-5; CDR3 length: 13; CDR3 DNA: TGTGCCAGCAGTTTCAGTAGCAATCAGCCCCAGCATTTT; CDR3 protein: CASSFSSNQPQHF
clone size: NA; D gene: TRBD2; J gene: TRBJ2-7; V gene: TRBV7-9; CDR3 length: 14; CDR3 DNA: TGTGCCAGCAGCCCCCGCGGGAGCCGCGACGAGCAGTACTTC; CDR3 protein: CASSPRGSRDEQYF
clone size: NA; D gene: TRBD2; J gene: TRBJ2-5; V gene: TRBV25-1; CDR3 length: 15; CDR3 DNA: TGTGCCAGCAGTGTAACGGGGGGACTACAAGAGACCCAGTACTTC; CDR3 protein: CASSVTGGLQETQYF
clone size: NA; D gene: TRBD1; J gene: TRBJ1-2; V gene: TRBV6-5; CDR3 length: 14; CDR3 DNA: TGTGCCAGTTCCCCGACAGGGGGCGAGCTTGGCTACACCTTC; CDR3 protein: CASSPTGGELGYTF
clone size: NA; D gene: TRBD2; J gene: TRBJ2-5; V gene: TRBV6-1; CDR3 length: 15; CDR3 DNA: TGTGCCAGCAGGCCTGGGGGGGGAGGGCCGGAGACCCAGTACTTC; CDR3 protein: CASRPGGGGPETQYF
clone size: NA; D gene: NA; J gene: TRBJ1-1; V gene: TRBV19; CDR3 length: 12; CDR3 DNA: TGTGCCAGTAGTATTAGGGGCCCTGAAGCTTTCTTT; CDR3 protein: CASSIRGPEAFF
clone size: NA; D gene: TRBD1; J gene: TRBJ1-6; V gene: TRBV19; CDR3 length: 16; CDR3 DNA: TGTGCCAGTAGTGCAGGGGGAAGCGCCTATAATTCACCCCTCCACTTT; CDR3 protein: CASSAGGSAYNSPLHF
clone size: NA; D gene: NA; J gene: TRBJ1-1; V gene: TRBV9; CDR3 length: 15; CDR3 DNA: TGTGCCAGCAGCGAAGAGAGACATCAGAACACTGAAGCTTTCTTT; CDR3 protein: CASSEERHQNTEAFF
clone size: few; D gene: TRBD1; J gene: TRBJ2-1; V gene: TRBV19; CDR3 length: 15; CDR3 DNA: TGTGCCAGTAGTATAACAGGGGCCTCACGGGATGAGCAGTTCTTC; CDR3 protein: CASSITGASRDEQFF
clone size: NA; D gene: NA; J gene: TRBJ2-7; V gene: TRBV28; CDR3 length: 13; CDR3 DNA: TGTGCCAGCACCCCTGGGGCCACCGGCGAGCAGTACTTC; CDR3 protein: CASTPGATGEQYF
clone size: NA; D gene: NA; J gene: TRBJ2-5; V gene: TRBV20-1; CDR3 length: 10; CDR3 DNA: TGCAGTGCTTTCAAAGAGACCCAGTACTTC; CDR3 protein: CSAFKETQYF
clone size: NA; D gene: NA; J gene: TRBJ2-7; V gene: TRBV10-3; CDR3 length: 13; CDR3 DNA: TGTGCCATCAGTAAGGGACTGAACTACGAGCAGTACTTC; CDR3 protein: CAISKGLNYEQYF
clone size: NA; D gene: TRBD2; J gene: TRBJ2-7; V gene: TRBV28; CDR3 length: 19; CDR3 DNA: TGTGCCAGCAGTTTACCCCCGGACGGCTCTAGCGGGAGGGCCTACGAGCAGTACTTC; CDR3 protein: CASSLPPDGSSGRAYEQYF
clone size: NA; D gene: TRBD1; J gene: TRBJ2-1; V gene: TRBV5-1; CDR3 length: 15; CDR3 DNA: TGCGCCAGCAGCTGGGGGGACAGGGGTGGCAATGAGCAGTTCTTC; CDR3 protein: CASSWGDRGGNEQFF
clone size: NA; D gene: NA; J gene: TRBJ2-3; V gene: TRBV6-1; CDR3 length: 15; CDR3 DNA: TGTGCCAGCAGTGAACTCGGGAGTCCCGCAGATACGCAGTATTTT; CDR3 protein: CASSELGSPADTQYF
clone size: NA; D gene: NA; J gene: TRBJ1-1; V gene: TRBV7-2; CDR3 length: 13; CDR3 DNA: TGTGCCAGCAGCCAACAGGCGAACACTGAAGCTTTCTTT; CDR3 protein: CASSQQANTEAFF
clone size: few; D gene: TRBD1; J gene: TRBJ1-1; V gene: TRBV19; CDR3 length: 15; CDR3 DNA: TGTGCCAGTAGTACACCGGGACAGGGGAACACTGAAGCTTTCTTT; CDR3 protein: CASSTPGQGNTEAFF
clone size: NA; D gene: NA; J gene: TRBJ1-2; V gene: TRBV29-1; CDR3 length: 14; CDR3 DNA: TGCAGCGTGACGAAGGGCGGGGAGCCCTATGGCTACACCTTC; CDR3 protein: CSVTKGGEPYGYTF
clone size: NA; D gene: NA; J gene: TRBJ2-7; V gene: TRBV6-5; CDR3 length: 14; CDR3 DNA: TGTGCCAGCAGTTACTTACAGGGACCCTACGAGCAGTACTTC; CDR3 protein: CASSYLQGPYEQYF
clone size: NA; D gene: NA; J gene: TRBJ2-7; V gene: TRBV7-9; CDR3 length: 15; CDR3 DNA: TGTGCCAGCAGCTCCCTCGGAAATAGCGGATACGAGCAGTACTTC; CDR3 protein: CASSSLGNSGYEQYF
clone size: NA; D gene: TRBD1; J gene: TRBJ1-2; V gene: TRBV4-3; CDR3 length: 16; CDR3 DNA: TGCGCCAGCAGCATAAATTCCGGGACAGGGCTTTATGGCTACACCTTC; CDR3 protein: CASSINSGTGLYGYTF
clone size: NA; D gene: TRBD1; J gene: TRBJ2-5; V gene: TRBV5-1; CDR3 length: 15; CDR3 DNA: TGCGCCAGCAGCTTGGGGACAGGGGTAAAAGAGACCCAGTACTTC; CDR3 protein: CASSLGTGVKETQYF
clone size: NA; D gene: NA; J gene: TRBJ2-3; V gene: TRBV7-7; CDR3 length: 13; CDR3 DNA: TGTGCCAGCAGCCCGAACCCCTCGGGTACGCAGTATTTT; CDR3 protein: CASSPNPSGTQYF
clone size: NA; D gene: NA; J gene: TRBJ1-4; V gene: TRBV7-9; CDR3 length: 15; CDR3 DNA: TGTGCCAGCATGATTTCAGGGTCATGGGGAGAAAAACTGTTTTTT; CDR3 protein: CASMISGSWGEKLFF
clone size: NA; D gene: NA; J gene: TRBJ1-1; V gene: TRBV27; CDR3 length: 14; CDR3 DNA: TGTGCCAGTCGTAGCGGGGCCGGGAACACTGAAGCTTTCTTT; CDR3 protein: CASRSGAGNTEAFF
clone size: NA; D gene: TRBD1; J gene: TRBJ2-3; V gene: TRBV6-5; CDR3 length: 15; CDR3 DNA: TGTGCCAGCAGCCGACAGGGATTTCACACAGATACGCAGTATTTT; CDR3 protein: CASSRQGFHTDTQYF
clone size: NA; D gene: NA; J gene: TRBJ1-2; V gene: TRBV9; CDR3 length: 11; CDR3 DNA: TGTGCCAGCAACGGGGAGTATGGCTACACCTTC; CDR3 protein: CASNGEYGYTF
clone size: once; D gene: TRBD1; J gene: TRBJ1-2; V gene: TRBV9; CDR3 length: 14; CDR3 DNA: TGTGCCAGCAGCGGTCGACAGGGGTTCGAAGGCTACACCTTC; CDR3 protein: CASSGRQGFEGYTF
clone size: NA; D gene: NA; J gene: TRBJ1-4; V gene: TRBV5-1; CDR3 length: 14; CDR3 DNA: TGCGCCAGCAGCATCACTCCAACTAATGAAAAACTGTTTTTT; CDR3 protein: CASSITPTNEKLFF
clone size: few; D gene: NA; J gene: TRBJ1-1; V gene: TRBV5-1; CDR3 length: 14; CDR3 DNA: TGCGCCAGCAGCTTCAACAGGATAGACACTGAAGCTTTCTTT; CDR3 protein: CASSFNRIDTEAFF
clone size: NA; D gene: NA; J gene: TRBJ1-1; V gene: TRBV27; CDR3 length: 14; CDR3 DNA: TGTGCCAGCAGCCTTTCTATGGGGGCAGTTGAAGCTTTCTTT; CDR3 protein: CASSLSMGAVEAFF
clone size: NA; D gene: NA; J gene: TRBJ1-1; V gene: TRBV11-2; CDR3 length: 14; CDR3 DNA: TGTGCCAGCAGCTCCCAGGGCCCGAACACTGAAGCTTTCTTT; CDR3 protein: CASSSQGPNTEAFF
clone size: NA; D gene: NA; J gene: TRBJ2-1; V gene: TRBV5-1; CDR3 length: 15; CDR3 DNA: TGCGCCAGCAGCTCGGACAGTCCGTACTACAATGAGCAGTTCTTC; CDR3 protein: CASSSDSPYYNEQFF
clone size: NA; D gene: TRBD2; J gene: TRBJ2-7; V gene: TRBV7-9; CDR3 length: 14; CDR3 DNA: TGTGCCAGCAGCTTAGCGCTAGCGGTATACGAGCAGTACTTC; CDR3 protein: CASSLALAVYEQYF
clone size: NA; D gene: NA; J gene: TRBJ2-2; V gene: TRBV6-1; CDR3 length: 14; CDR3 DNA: TGTGCCAGCACCGCCTTAGGGGTCACCGGGGAGCTGTTTTTT; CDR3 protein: CASTALGVTGELFF
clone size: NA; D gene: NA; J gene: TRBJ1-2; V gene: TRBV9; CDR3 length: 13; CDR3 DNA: TGTGCCAGCAGCGTAGACAGCCCGTATGGCTACACCTTC; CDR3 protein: CASSVDSPYGYTF
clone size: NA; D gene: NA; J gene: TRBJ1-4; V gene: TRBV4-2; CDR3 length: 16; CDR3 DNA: TGTGCCAGCAGCCCGTGGGAGGGCGAGATTAATGAAAAACTGTTTTTT; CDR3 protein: CASSPWEGEINEKLFF